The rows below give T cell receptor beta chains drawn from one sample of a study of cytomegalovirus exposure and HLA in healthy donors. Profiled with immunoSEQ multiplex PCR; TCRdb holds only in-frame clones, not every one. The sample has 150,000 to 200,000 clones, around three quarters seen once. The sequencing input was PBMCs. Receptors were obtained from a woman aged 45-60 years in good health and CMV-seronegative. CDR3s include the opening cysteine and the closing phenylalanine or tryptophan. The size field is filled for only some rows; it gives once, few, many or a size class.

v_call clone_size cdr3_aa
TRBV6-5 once CASSGGTGGGYEQYF
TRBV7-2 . CASSLDGRGSPYNEQFF
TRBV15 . CATSRLTGSNQPQHF
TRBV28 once CASSSGDNYGYTF
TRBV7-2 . CASSPSLSGELFF
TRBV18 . CASSPPPGSNNEQFF
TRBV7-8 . CASSPNPGTGATEAFF
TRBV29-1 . CSVEDWDRGYEQYF
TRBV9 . CASSVVAGGYNEQFF
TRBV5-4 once CASSLGLPNSGSTIYF
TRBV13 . CASSPSPGQEISGANVLTF
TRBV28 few CAMGGLAGGRYEQYF
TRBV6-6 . CASSRRQGVVSTGYTF
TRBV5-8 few CASSPGTGIYNEQFF
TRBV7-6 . CASSTGTGKSGELFF
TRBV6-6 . CASSRNTEAFF
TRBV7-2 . CASSLAVGSSYNEQFF
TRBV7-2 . CASSGDSGSGGTQYF
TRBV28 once CASSSPNQPQHF
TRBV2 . CASTGLAGGYNEQFF
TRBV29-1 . CSVEEGANTEAFF
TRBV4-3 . CASSQRGGNEKLFF